This entry is about one TCR beta chain. This sample is part of a study of T cell changes during pregnancy in multiple sclerosis. TCRdb's table, derived via immunoSEQ multiplex PCR, lists solely in-frame clones and lacks some. Of 40,000 to 55,000 clones listed, roughly nine tenths are singletons. The CDR3 spans 20 residues. With 8 bases clipped from V and 1 base from J, the junction kept 16 bases outside the gene matches. Germline values: CDR1 WSHSY, CDR2 SAAADI. The specimen comprised CD4+ T cells from peripheral blood mononuclear cells, sampled after pregnancy. The receptor comes from a female donor with multiple sclerosis, enrolled in a pregnancy study. V gene TRBV10-2 combines with J gene TRBJ2-2; 13 bases align to TRBD2. Written as DNA, the CDR3 is TGCGCCAGCTACATAATACTAGCGGGAGGGCCAGGAAGGAACACCGGGGAGCTGTTTTTT. Translation gives CASYIILAGGPGRNTGELFF.